The source of this T cell receptor beta chain is a study of cytomegalovirus exposure and HLA in healthy donors. Of note for this clone: The antigen is not known.

General study findings and limits: Later on, analysis showed that most CMV-associated TCR beta chains appeared to be HLA-restricted. Most of the TCR beta V segments (in an earlier analysis) were productive either about 90% or about 30% of the time. A further, later analysis showed that HLA-associated TCR beta chains (compared with equally common others) were more clonally expanded. There were some V segments, including TRBV6-2 and TRBV6-3, excluded as indistinguishable.

This CDR3 region has 10 residues. V was pared by 3 bases and J by 9 bases, with 3 bases between. Germline V lookup: CDR1 WNHNN, CDR2 SYGVQD (reference sequence). The PCR used 60 Vbeta and 13 Jbeta primers. The data were produced by immunoSEQ multiplex PCR, yet TCRdb's version contains in-frame clones alone and is incomplete. The table records under 200,000 clones, 84% of them present only once. This clonotype was obtained from a man over 45 in good health and CMV-seropositive. The V and J genes are TRBV10-1 and TRBJ2-1; no clear D. Source material: PBMCs. The CDR3 loop reads CASSDIEQFF. The CDR3 bases are TGCGCCAGCAGTGATATTGAGCAGTTCTTC.